This passage covers 18 T cell receptor beta chains from one sample sequenced in a study of T cell changes during pregnancy in multiple sclerosis. Assay used: immunoSEQ multiplex PCR; TCRdb lists only in-frame clones, some missing. The sample lists around 30,000 clones; roughly 87% were seen once. The material sequenced was CD8+ T cells from peripheral blood mononuclear cells, taken in the second trimester of pregnancy. These receptors were obtained from a female donor with multiple sclerosis, enrolled in a pregnancy study.

The chain combines TRBV4-3 with TRBJ2-7; 7 positions agree with TRBD2. CDR1 and CDR2 (germline): LGHNA, YSLEER. The length of the CDR3 is 16 residues. After removal of 1 base from V and 0 bases from J, the junction contained 6 bases not matched to a gene. CDR3: CASSQGVGGGSYEQYF. The CDR3 DNA follows: TGCGCCAGCAGCCAAGGAGTTGGCGGGGGCTCCTACGAGCAGTACTTC.

The CDR3 spells CASSENVGGAGREATEAFF. The CDR3, as DNA: TGTGCCAGCAGCGAAAACGTCGGTGGGGCAGGGAGGGAGGCAACTGAAGCTTTCTTT. V and J are TRBV5-6 and TRBJ1-1, with a possible D match to TRBD1 (5 bases). V was cut by 4 bases and J by 5 bases, with 30 bases left in between. This CDR3 contains 19 residues. Per germline, CDR1 SGHDT and CDR2 YYEEEE.

This rearrangement joins TRBV15 to TRBJ2-7; 10 bases are a match to TRBD1. CDR1 is LNHNV, CDR2 YYDKDF, per germline (reference sequence). V lost 2 bases to trimming and J lost 3 bases; unmatched junction nucleotides: 7. This CDR3 region has 16 residues. The CDR3 sequence is CATSRPSTGGVYEQYF. CDR3 bases: TGTGCCACCAGCAGACCCTCGACAGGGGGCGTCTACGAGCAGTACTTC. Complete variable domain (other parts from reference TRBV15 and TRBJ2-7): DAMVIQNPRYQVTQFGKPVTLSCSQTLNHNVMYWYQQKSSQAPKLLFHYYDKDFNNEADTPDNFQSRRPNTSFCFLDIRSPGLGDTAMYLCATSRPSTGGVYEQYFGPGTRLTVT.

This chain connects TRBV21-1 to TRBJ1-1; the table assigns TRBD1, which was not confirmed against the DNA. TRBV21-1 is designated a pseudogene. The length of the CDR3 is 17 residues. In DNA form, the CDR3 reads TGTGCCAGCAGCGTGCGGGACAGCGTAAATTTGAACACTGAAGCTTTCTTT. Its protein product is CASSVRDSVNLNTEAFF.

The chain joins TRBV4-3 to TRBJ2-5, with D perhaps matching TRBD2 (6 bases). The CDR3 runs to 15 residues. Germline assignment: CDR1 LGHNA and CDR2 YSLEER. V gave up 0 bases and J gave up 4 bases, with 12 bases separating them. This chain's CDR3 is CASSQDAGRRETQYF. DNA of the CDR3: TGCGCCAGCAGCCAAGATGCGGGGCGGAGAGAGACCCAGTACTTC.

The V gene is TRBV27, the J gene TRBJ2-7, with a tentative D call TRBD2 (6 bases). The CDR3 sequence is 14 residues long. Trimming shortened V by 8 bases and J by 1 base, and 15 bases separated the two germline ends. Germline V gene data show CDR1 as MNHEY and CDR2 as SMNVEV (reference sequence). CDR3 sequence (DNA): TGTGCCAGCGCCGGCGGGGCGGATTCCTACGAGCAGTACTTC. This codes for CASAGGADSYEQYF.

This chain joins TRBV2 and TRBJ2-3; TRBD1 agrees at 8 bases. The CDR3 contains 16 residues. J lost 1 base, V lost 4 bases, and 7 bases had no gene match. CDR1 SNHLY and CDR2 FYNNEI come from the germline V gene. The DNA for the CDR3 is TGTGCCAGCAGTGCCCCCGGGACAGGAGGCACAGATACGCAGTATTTT. Its protein is CASSAPGTGGTDTQYF.

The genes are TRBV9 and TRBJ2-2; a possible D gene is TRBD2 (6 bases). CDR1 SGDLS and CDR2 YYNGEE come from the germline V gene. CDR3 length: 15 amino acids. Trimming removed 7 bases from V and 3 bases from J, with 16 bases in between. CDR3 loop: CASGRDRGYTGELFF. The CDR3 DNA follows: TGTGCCAGCGGCCGGGACCGGGGGTACACCGGGGAGCTGTTTTTT.

The chain joins TRBV9 to TRBJ2-5; D is perhaps TRBD2 (6 bases). Germline V gene data show CDR1 as SGDLS and CDR2 as YYNGEE. Trimming left V 1 base short and J 7 bases short, with 11 bases between. There are 13 residues in the CDR3. In nucleotides, the CDR3 is TGTGCCAGCAGCGTACGCTTGGGAGGGACCCAGTACTTC. This gives the protein CASSVRLGGTQYF.

This chain connects TRBV28 to TRBJ1-6, with 10 bases aligning to TRBD1. This CDR3 has 14 amino acids. Germline V CDR1 and CDR2: MDHEN, SYDVKM. V lost 7 bases and J lost 9; bases outside the gene matches: 6. The CDR3 DNA is TGTGCCAGCACCCTGGGGACAGGGGTTTCACCCCTCCACTTT. It yields the protein CASTLGTGVSPLHF.

This rearrangement joins TRBV6-5 to TRBJ2-7; TRBD1 matches 7 bases. There are 13 residues in the CDR3. Germline loops: CDR1 MNHEY, CDR2 SVGAGI. V gave up 6 bases and J gave up 3 bases; unmatched junction bases: 5. In DNA form, the CDR3 reads TGTGCCAGCAGCCCCGGGACAGTCTACGAGCAGTACTTC. This codes for CASSPGTVYEQYF.

Only a few counts were recorded for this clone. V gene TRBV10-1 combines with J gene TRBJ1-1; possible D gene TRBD1, 6 bases. V was pared by 3 bases and J by 5 bases, with 10 bases between. The CDR3 is made up of 13 amino acids. In germline, CDR1 is WNHNN, CDR2 SYGVQD (reference sequence). CDR3 DNA: TGCGCCAGCAGTGATCAGGGGCGGACTGAAGCTTTCTTT. Protein: CASSDQGRTEAFF.

V gene TRBV7-9 combines with J gene TRBJ2-1; D ambiguous. Germline CDR1 SEHNR, CDR2 FQNEAQ (reference sequence). This CDR3 comprises 15 residues. Deletions cut 6 bases from V and 4 bases from J, with 16 bases between. The CDR3 spells CASRPPYLDYNEQFF. CDR3 bases: TGTGCCAGCAGGCCACCCTACCTCGATTACAATGAGCAGTTCTTC.

The genes are TRBV15 and TRBJ1-1; 10 positions agree with TRBD1. The V segment lost 3 bases and the J segment 8 bases; nucleotides outside the gene matches: 3. The CDR3 covers 13 residues. Germline CDR1 and CDR2: LNHNV and YYDKDF (reference sequence). CDR3 bases: TGTGCCACCAGCAGTAGGACAGGGGGAGAAGCTTTCTTT. It encodes CATSSRTGGEAFF.

The chain recombines TRBV7-2 with TRBJ1-5; the D is unclear. With 8 bases removed from V and 2 bases from J, the gap between germline ends came to 10 bases. The CDR3 is 13 amino acids. Per the germline V gene, CDR1 is SGHTA and CDR2 is FQGNSA. CDR3 in DNA: TGTGCCAGCGCCACTGTGGGCAATCAGCCCCAGCATTTT. It translates to CASATVGNQPQHF.

The J gene is TRBJ1-5, the V gene TRBV7-8; 8 bases match TRBD1. Germline CDR1 reads SGHVS; CDR2 reads FQNEAQ. The V segment lost 5 bases and the J segment 2 bases; nucleotides outside the gene matches: 20. The CDR3 has 20 residues. The CDR3, as DNA: TGTGCCAGCAGCCATCCTCTTGAGCGGACAGGGCTCGGTGGCAATCAGCCCCAGCATTTT. Its translation is CASSHPLERTGLGGNQPQHF.

J is TRBJ2-1 and V is TRBV5-5; D remains ambiguous. Germline CDR1 reads SGHKS; CDR2 reads YYEKEE (reference sequence). The CDR3 sequence is 16 residues long. The ends were cut back, 0 bases at V and 3 bases at J, with 13 bases in the middle. CDR3: CASSLVEVNDYNEQFF. CDR3 bases: TGTGCCAGCAGCTTGGTCGAGGTAAATGACTACAATGAGCAGTTCTTC.

V usage is TRBV4-3 and J usage is TRBJ2-7, with TRBD1 matching 11 bases. The germline gives CDR1 LGHNA, CDR2 YSLEER. CDR3 length: 17 residues. The trim removed 0 bases at V and 4 bases at J, leaving 8 bases unmatched. This CDR3 reads CASSQEVEDRGRYEQYF. DNA of the CDR3: TGCGCCAGCAGCCAAGAAGTTGAGGACAGGGGGCGGTACGAGCAGTACTTC.